These 8 T cell receptor beta chains share one sample of origin, sequenced in a study of shared clonotypes between healthy human individuals. TCRdb's copy holds only in-frame clones and misses some; the assay was immunoSEQ multiplex PCR. The data hold 1,400,000 or so clones, with approximately 98.5% observed a single time. Sequenced sample: naive CD4+ T cells sorted from blood. Sample subset: CD45RA+ positively selected. These receptors came from a man aged 25 to 45 in good health.

The chain uses TRBV29-1 and TRBJ2-3; maybe TRBD2 (5 bases). Germline V gene lookup returns CDR1 SQVTM and CDR2 ANQGSEA. The CDR3 loop spans 13 amino acids. V was shortened by 7 bases and J by 0 bases, with 11 bases between the two germline ends. The DNA for the CDR3 is TGCAGCGGTGACGGGAAAAGCACAGATACGCAGTATTTT. Protein product: CSGDGKSTDTQYF.

The chain couples TRBV7-6 to TRBJ2-1; 9 nucleotides line up with TRBD2. Germline trimming cut 0 bases from V and 6 bases from J; bases unmatched to any gene: 9. The CDR3 spans 17 residues. Germline CDR1 reads SGHVS; CDR2 reads FNYEAQ. The CDR3 DNA reads as TGTGCCAGCAGCTTAGCGGTAAGGCTAGCGGGGTCCAATGAGCAGTTCTTC. Translation: CASSLAVRLAGSNEQFF. Supplemented by reference TRBV7-6 and TRBJ2-1, the full variable domain reads GAGVSQSPRYKVTKRGQDVALRCDPISGHVSLYWYRQALGQGPEFLTYFNYEAQQDKSGLPNDRFSAERPEGSISTLTIQRTEQRDSAMYRCASSLAVRLAGSNEQFFGPGTRLTVL.

V and J are TRBV5-5 and TRBJ1-4; no firm D call. In germline, CDR1 is SGHKS, CDR2 YYEKEE (reference sequence). V was cut by 0 bases and J by 4 bases, with 10 bases left in between. CDR3 length equals 15 residues. CDR3 region: CASSLGADLNEKLFF. CDR3 in DNA: TGTGCCAGCAGCTTGGGTGCGGACCTTAATGAAAAACTGTTTTTT.

J is TRBJ2-5 and V is TRBV14; D remains unclear. The V end was cut by 4 bases, the J end by 1 base, with 4 bases between. CDR1 and CDR2 from the germline V gene are SGHDN and FVKESK. The CDR3 consists of 12 residues. The CDR3 protein is CASSLLQETQYF. CDR3 DNA sequence: TGTGCCAGCAGCCTCCTCCAAGAGACCCAGTACTTC.

The rearrangement links TRBV7-2 to TRBJ2-5; 9 bases match TRBD2. The junction had 18 bases not matched to a gene; V was cut back by 5 bases and J by 5 bases. Looked up from germline, CDR1 is SGHTA and CDR2 is FQGNSA. This CDR3 comprises 18 residues. CDR3 sequence (DNA): TGTGCCAGCAGCCCCGGGAGCGGGAGGTTTGGTGGTTTGGAGACCCAGTACTTC. The encoded protein is CASSPGSGRFGGLETQYF. The variable domain in full, with the rest retrieved from reference TRBV7-2 and TRBJ2-5, is GAGVSQSPSNKVTEKGKDVELRCDPISGHTALYWYRQSLGQGLEFLIYFQGNSAPDKSGLPSDRFSAERTGGSVSTLTIQRTQQEDSAVYLCASSPGSGRFGGLETQYFGPGTRLLVL.

The chain joins TRBV10-3 to TRBJ2-2; unclear D gene. V was pared by 6 bases and J by 1 base, with 6 bases between. Germline V gene data show CDR1 as ENHRY and CDR2 as SYGVKD. The CDR3 runs 13 residues. The CDR3 DNA reads TGTGCCATCAGGGACGGGAACACCGGGGAGCTGTTTTTT. Translated, it gives CAIRDGNTGELFF.

V gene TRBV7-2 combines with J gene TRBJ1-1, with unresolved D. Germline lookup yields CDR1 SGHTA and CDR2 FQGNSA. CDR3 size: 15 residues. The germline V and J ends were trimmed by 7 bases and 1 base, with 16 bases remaining between them. The CDR3 DNA follows: TGTGCCAGCACCTTCGGGAGACGGTCGAACACTGAAGCTTTCTTT. This translates into CASTFGRRSNTEAFF.

The chain is built from TRBV15 and TRBJ1-2; tentative D call: TRBD1 (6 bases). CDR1 and CDR2 (germline): LNHNV, YYDKDF (reference sequence). This CDR3 spans 12 amino acids. With 3 bases removed from V and 4 bases from J, the gap between germline ends came to 6 bases. CDR3 amino acids: CATSRTGYGYTF. The CDR3 DNA follows: TGTGCCACCAGCAGGACAGGCTATGGCTACACCTTC. The full variable domain, rest sourced from reference TRBV15 and TRBJ1-2, is DAMVIQNPRYQVTQFGKPVTLSCSQTLNHNVMYWYQQKSSQAPKLLFHYYDKDFNNEADTPDNFQSRRPNTSFCFLDIRSPGLGDTAMYLCATSRTGYGYTFGSGTRLTVV.